Listed below are T cell receptor beta chains from one sample, sequenced in a study of response to subunit inactivated influenza vaccine. TCRdb reprocessed the RT-PCR reads with MiXCR, giving one entry per CDR3 protein. The sample carries 590,000 or so distinct CDR3 sequences, approximately 15% recorded once. The sample in question was PBMCs from blood, obtained 14 days before vaccination. The receptors here all came from a middle-aged man who received an inactivated influenza vaccine. Both conserved end residues are part of each CDR3. Each record gives: V gene, clone size, D gene, J gene, CDR3 DNA, CDR3 protein. A D gene is named only where the DNA matches it firmly. The size of a clone is reported for some rows only, either as once, few or many, or as a class for expanded clones.

>TRBV2|NA|NA|TRBJ2-3
TGTGCCAGCAGTGTGACAATCCTTGGAGCAGATACGCAGTATTTT
CASSVTILGADTQYF
>TRBV6-1|NA|NA|TRBJ1-6
TGTGCCAGCAGTGAAGTATACTCCTATAATTCACCCCTCCACTTT
CASSEVYSYNSPLHF
>TRBV5-1|few|NA|TRBJ1-1
TGCGCCAGCAGGGGCAGGGATAACACTGAAGCTTTCTTT
CASRGRDNTEAFF
>TRBV7-3|NA|NA|TRBJ2-7
TGTGCCAGCAGCTTCAGCGCCTGGGACGAGCAGTACTTC
CASSFSAWDEQYF
>TRBV6-1|few|NA|TRBJ1-1
TGTGCCATAAATGGGGGCGGCACTGAAGCTTTCTTT
CAINGGGTEAFF
>TRBV10-3|few|TRBD2|TRBJ2-1
TGTGCCATCAGCGGTAGCGGGAAGGACAATGAGCAGTTCTTC
CAISGSGKDNEQFF
>TRBV5-1|NA|TRBD1|TRBJ2-7
TGCGCCAGCAGGTCCCGGGACAGCTACGAGCAGTACTTC
CASRSRDSYEQYF
>TRBV12-3/TRBV12-4|NA|NA|TRBJ2-4
TGTGCCAGCAGTTTGGTGAGCGTAAACATTCAGTACTTC
CASSLVSVNIQYF
>TRBV2|few|NA|TRBJ2-5
TGTGCCAGCAATGGACAGATCAAACAAGAGACCCAGTACTTC
CASNGQIKQETQYF
>TRBV12-3/TRBV12-4|many|NA|TRBJ1-2
TGTGCCAGCAGCCGACTGACAACAGGCGGCTACACCTTC
CASSRLTTGGYTF
>TRBV10-3|NA|TRBD2|TRBJ2-7
TGTGCCATCAGGGGACTAGTGGTAGACGAGCAGTACTTC
CAIRGLVVDEQYF
>TRBV12-3/TRBV12-4|many|NA|TRBJ2-7
TGTGCCAGCAGTTTTAGTCGGATCTACGAGCAGTACTTC
CASSFSRIYEQYF
>TRBV7-6|many|TRBD2|TRBJ2-3
TGTGCCAGCAGCTTAACGGGGGGAGCGCAGTATTTT
CASSLTGGAQYF
>TRBV4-3|few|NA|TRBJ2-7
TGCGTCCTACACAGCCGGGTCCTGGGGGGTTCCTACGAGCAGTACTTC
CVLHSRVLGGSYEQYF
>TRBV28|few|TRBD1|TRBJ2-7
TGTGCCAGCAGTCCCCTAACTTCCGGGACAGGGTACGAGCAGTACTTC
CASSPLTSGTGYEQYF
>TRBV7-9|few|TRBD1|TRBJ2-3
TGTGCCACCAAAGGACAGGGCGATGCCGGCACAGATACGCAGTATTTT
CATKGQGDAGTDTQYF
>TRBV28|NA|NA|TRBJ2-7
TGTGCCAGCAGTCTCACCCTGACCGAGAGCTCCTACGAGCAGTACTTC
CASSLTLTESSYEQYF
>TRBV7-6|NA|NA|TRBJ2-6
TGTGCCAGCAGCTCCAGCCTATTCGGGCTGGCTGGGGCCAACGTCCTGACTTTC
CASSSSLFGLAGANVLTF
>TRBV5-1|NA|NA|TRBJ2-7
TGCGCCAGCAGCTTGAACAAGAACTACGAGCAGTACTTC
CASSLNKNYEQYF
>TRBV11-2|few|TRBD2|TRBJ2-1
TGTGCCAGCAGCTTCGATGGGAGACTAGCGGGACAAGGAAATGAGCAGTTCTTC
CASSFDGRLAGQGNEQFF
>TRBV20-1|few|TRBD2|TRBJ2-2
TGCAGTGCTATCTCGGGACTAGCGGGAGCCGGGGAGCTGTTTTTT
CSAISGLAGAGELFF
>TRBV6-2/TRBV6-3|NA|TRBD2|TRBJ2-5
TGTGCCAGCAGGAGACTAGCGGGGGCAGAGACCCAGTACTTC
CASRRLAGAETQYF
>TRBV6-5|many|NA|TRBJ1-5
TGTGCCAGCAGATACAGTGATAGCAATCAGCCCCAGCATTTT
CASRYSDSNQPQHF
>TRBV20-1|NA|NA|TRBJ1-6
TGCAGTGCAACCCTGGGACCGAATAATTCACCCCTCCACTTT
CSATLGPNNSPLHF
>TRBV5-1|few|NA|TRBJ2-3
TGCGCCAGCAGCATCGGACAGCCCCGCACAGATACGCAGTATTTT
CASSIGQPRTDTQYF
>TRBV24-1|many|NA|TRBJ2-1
TGTGCCACCAGTGACCCCACTATATCTGAGCAGTTCTTC
CATSDPTISEQFF
>TRBV6-1|NA|TRBD1|TRBJ1-1
TGTGCCAGCAGAACCCGACAGGGACGGAAAAACACTGAAGCTTTCTTT
CASRTRQGRKNTEAFF
>TRBV11-2|many|NA|TRBJ2-7
TGTGCCAGCACCCGGGACGGACTCTTGGACGAGCAGTACTTC
CASTRDGLLDEQYF
>TRBV28|NA|NA|TRBJ2-3
TGTGCCAGCAATAGTCCGAAGCCAGATACGCAGTATTTT
CASNSPKPDTQYF
>TRBV6-1|NA|TRBD1|TRBJ2-3
TGTGCCAGCAGGCCCTACCTCCGGGACAGGGGTACAGATACGCAGTATTTT
CASRPYLRDRGTDTQYF
>TRBV7-2|NA|TRBD1|TRBJ2-5
TGTGCCAGCAGCTTAAGGACAGGGAGGCAGACCCAGTACTTC
CASSLRTGRQTQYF
>TRBV12-3/TRBV12-4|few|NA|TRBJ2-7
TGTGCCAGCACCTTGGAGAGTTACGAGCAGTACTTC
CASTLESYEQYF
>TRBV12-3/TRBV12-4|NA|TRBD2|TRBJ2-7
TGTGCCAGCAGTTTAGAGACTAGCGGGACCGAGCAGTACTTC
CASSLETSGTEQYF
>TRBV28|few|NA|TRBJ2-7
TGTGCCAGCAGGACAGCCGATACCTACGAGCAGTACTTC
CASRTADTYEQYF
>TRBV5-1|few|NA|TRBJ2-7
TGCGCCAGCAGCGGTCCTTGGGGACAACCGGCCGAGCAGTACTTC
CASSGPWGQPAEQYF
>TRBV20-1|few|TRBD2|TRBJ2-1
TGCTGTGCTAGAGGTGGACTAGCGGGGGCCTACAATGAGCAGTTCTTC
CCARGGLAGAYNEQFF
>TRBV6-2/TRBV6-3|NA|NA|TRBJ2-7
TGTGCCAGCAGATCCCCCGCGGGAACATACGAGCAGTACTTC
CASRSPAGTYEQYF
>TRBV7-2|few|TRBD1|TRBJ1-3
TGTGCCAGCAGCTTAGCGTACCCCGGGACAGCTGGAAACACCATATATTTT
CASSLAYPGTAGNTIYF
>TRBV12-3/TRBV12-4|once|TRBD1|TRBJ2-3
TGTGCCAGCAGCAAGGGACAGAGAGCAGATACGCAGTATTTT
CASSKGQRADTQYF
>TRBV27|many|TRBD1|TRBJ2-2
TGTGCCAGCAGCTTGACAGGGGGCTTCCTCTCCGGGGAGCTGTTTTTT
CASSLTGGFLSGELFF
>TRBV5-1|NA|NA|TRBJ2-3
TGCGCCAGCAGCCCGGGTCAGGCGGATACGCAGTATTTT
CASSPGQADTQYF
>TRBV5-1|once|NA|TRBJ2-5
TGCGCCAGCTTGGCCCCGACAATTCAAGAGACCCAGTACTTC
CASLAPTIQETQYF
>TRBV12-3/TRBV12-4|NA|NA|TRBJ2-1
TGTGCCAGCAGTTTTGTTAGGGGAGGTGAGCAGTTCTTC
CASSFVRGGEQFF
>TRBV28|NA|NA|TRBJ2-3
TGTGCCAGCAGCCCACAGGGACTGGAGGATACGCAGTATTTT
CASSPQGLEDTQYF
>TRBV9|few|TRBD1|TRBJ2-2
TGTGCCAGCAGTCGTAACAGGGGTAGATACACCGGGGAGCTGTTTTTT
CASSRNRGRYTGELFF
>TRBV6-1|NA|TRBD2|TRBJ2-3
TGTGCCAGCACCCCAGCGGGGGGGCCGTCGGCAGATACGCAGTATTTT
CASTPAGGPSADTQYF
>TRBV2|NA|NA|TRBJ2-1
TGTGCCAGCAGTGAAGATTGGGCTAATGAGCAGTTCTTC
CASSEDWANEQFF
>TRBV7-2|few|NA|TRBJ2-5
TGTGCCAGCAGCTCCTTGGGGGTCGAGGAAGAGACCCAGTACTTC
CASSSLGVEEETQYF
>TRBV28|NA|TRBD1|TRBJ2-1
TGTGCCAGCGGAACAGGGGAATCGAGTGAGCAGTTCTTC
CASGTGESSEQFF
>TRBV12-3/TRBV12-4|many|TRBD1|TRBJ2-3
TGTGCCAGCAGCAGAACAGGGGGCTCGGGCACAGATACGCAGTATTTT
CASSRTGGSGTDTQYF
>TRBV7-2|few|TRBD2|TRBJ2-7
TGTGCCAGCAGCTTAAGTATTAGCGGGCTCCTCTACGAGCAGTACTTC
CASSLSISGLLYEQYF
>TRBV4-1|once|NA|TRBJ2-7
TGCGCCAGCAGCCAAGAGATGACCTACGAGCAGTACTTC
CASSQEMTYEQYF
>TRBV9|NA|NA|TRBJ2-5
TGTGCCAGCACCCGAGGGATGGGTGGGCAAGAGACCCAGTACTTC
CASTRGMGGQETQYF
>TRBV20-1|NA|NA|TRBJ1-6
TGCAGTGCTTATTCCGGGACGGGGCCCTCACCCCTCCACTTT
CSAYSGTGPSPLHF